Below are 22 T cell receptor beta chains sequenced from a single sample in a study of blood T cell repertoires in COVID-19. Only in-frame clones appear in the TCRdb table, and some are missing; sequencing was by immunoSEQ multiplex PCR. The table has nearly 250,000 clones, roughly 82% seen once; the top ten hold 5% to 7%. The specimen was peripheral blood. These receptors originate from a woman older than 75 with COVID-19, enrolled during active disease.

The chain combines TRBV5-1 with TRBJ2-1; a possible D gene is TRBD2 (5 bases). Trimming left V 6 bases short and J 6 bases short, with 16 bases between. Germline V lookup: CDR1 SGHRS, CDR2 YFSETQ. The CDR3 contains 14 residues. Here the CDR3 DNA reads TGCGCCAGCAACCGGGGTGGAGCCGGCAATGAGCAGTTCTTC. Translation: CASNRGGAGNEQFF.

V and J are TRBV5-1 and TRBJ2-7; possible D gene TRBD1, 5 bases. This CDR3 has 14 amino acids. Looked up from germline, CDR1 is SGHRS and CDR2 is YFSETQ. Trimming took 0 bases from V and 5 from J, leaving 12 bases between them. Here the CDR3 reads CASSLGREGDEQYV. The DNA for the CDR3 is TGCGCCAGCAGCTTGGGTAGGGAAGGGGACGAGCAGTACGTC.

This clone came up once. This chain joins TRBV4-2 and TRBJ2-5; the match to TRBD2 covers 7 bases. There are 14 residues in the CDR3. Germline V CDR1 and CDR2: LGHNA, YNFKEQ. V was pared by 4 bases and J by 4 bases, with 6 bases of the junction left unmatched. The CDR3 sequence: CASSPSGTIETQYF. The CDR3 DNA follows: TGTGCCAGCAGCCCTTCAGGGACTATAGAGACCCAGTACTTC.

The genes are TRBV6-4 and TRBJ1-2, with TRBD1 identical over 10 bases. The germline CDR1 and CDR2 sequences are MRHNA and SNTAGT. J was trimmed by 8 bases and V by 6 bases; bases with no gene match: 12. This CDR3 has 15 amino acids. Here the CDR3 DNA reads TGTGCCAGCAGGCCGACAGGGGGCTCCTCGAGGGGCTACACCTTC. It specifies CASRPTGGSSRGYTF.

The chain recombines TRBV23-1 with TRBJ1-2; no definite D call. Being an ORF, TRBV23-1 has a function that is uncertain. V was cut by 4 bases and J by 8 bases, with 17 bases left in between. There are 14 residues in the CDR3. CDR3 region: CASSLRLRNRGYTF. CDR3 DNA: TGCGCCAGCAGTCTCCGACTCCGGAACCGGGGCTACACCTTC.

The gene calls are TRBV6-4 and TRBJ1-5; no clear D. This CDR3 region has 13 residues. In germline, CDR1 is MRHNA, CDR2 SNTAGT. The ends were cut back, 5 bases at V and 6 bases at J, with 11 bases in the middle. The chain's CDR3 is CASSPDSFQPQHF. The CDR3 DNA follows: TGTGCCAGCAGTCCGGACTCTTTTCAGCCCCAGCATTTT.

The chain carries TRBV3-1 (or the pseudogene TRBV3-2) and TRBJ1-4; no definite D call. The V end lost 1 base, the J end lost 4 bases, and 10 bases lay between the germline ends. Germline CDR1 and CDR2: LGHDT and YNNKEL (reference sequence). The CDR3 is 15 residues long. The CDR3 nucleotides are TGTGCCAGCAGCCAAGCAGGCAGCCTTAATGAAAAACTGTTTTTT. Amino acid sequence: CASSQAGSLNEKLFF.

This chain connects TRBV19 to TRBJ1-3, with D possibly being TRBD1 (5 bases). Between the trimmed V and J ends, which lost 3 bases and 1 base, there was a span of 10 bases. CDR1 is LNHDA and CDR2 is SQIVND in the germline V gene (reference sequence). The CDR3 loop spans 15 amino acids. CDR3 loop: CASSILGGSGNTIYF. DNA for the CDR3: TGTGCCAGTAGTATCCTCGGGGGGTCTGGAAACACCATATATTTT.

The DNA for the CDR3 is TGTGCCAGCAGCCAAGCTAGCGGGGGGGCCTATGAGCAGTTCTTC. Translation gives CASSQASGGAYEQFF. The chain has TRBV14 and TRBJ2-1, with 12 bases that match TRBD2. V trimming: 1 base; J trimming: 8 bases; junction bases outside the gene matches: 3. CDR1 and CDR2 from the germline V gene are SGHDN and FVKESK. The CDR3 is 15 amino acids.

CDR3 sequence reads: CATSGGQGLRNEQFF. The CDR3, as DNA: TGTGCCACCAGTGGGGGACAGGGCCTTCGCAATGAGCAGTTCTTC. The V call is TRBV24-1, the J call TRBJ2-1; the match to TRBD1 covers 9 bases. The trim removed 5 bases at V and 6 bases at J, leaving 7 bases unmatched. The CDR3 is 15 residues long. CDR1 KGHDR and CDR2 SFDVKD come from the germline V gene.

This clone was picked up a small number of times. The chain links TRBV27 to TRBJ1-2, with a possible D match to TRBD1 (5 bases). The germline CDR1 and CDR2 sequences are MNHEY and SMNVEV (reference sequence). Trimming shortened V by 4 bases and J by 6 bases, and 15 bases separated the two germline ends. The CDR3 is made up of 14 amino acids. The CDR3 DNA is TGTGCCAGCAGTTCTTACCCCGGGGGAAATGGCTACACCTTC. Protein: CASSSYPGGNGYTF.

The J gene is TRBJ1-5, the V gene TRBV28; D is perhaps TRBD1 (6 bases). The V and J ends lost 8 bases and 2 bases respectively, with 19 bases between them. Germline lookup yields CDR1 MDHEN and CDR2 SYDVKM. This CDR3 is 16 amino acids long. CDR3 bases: TGTGCCAGCCTAATGGCAGGGGCTTTCGGCAATCAGCCCCAGCATTTT. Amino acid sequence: CASLMAGAFGNQPQHF.

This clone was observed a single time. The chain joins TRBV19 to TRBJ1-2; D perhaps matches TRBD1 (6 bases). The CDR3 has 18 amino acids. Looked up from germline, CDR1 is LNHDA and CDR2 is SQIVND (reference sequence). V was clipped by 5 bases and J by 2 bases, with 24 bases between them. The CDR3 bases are TGTGCCAGTAGTGGTCTAAGTAGGGTCGGCGACAGGAACTATGGCTACACCTTC. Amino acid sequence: CASSGLSRVGDRNYGYTF.

The CDR3 nucleotides read TGTGCCATCAGTGAGTCGCGGCAGGGGGAGACCCAGTACTTC. Translation gives CAISESRQGETQYF. The chain combines TRBV10-3 with TRBJ2-5, with D maybe TRBD1 (6 bases). This CDR3 comprises 14 residues. Germline CDR1 ENHRY, CDR2 SYGVKD. Between the trimmed V and J ends, which lost 0 bases and 5 bases, there was a span of 10 bases.

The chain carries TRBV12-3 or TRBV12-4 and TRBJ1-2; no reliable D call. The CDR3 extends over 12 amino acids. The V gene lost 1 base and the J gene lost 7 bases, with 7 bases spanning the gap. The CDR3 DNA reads TGTGCCAGCAGTTTAGTCGGGGTTGGCTACACCTTC. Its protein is CASSLVGVGYTF.

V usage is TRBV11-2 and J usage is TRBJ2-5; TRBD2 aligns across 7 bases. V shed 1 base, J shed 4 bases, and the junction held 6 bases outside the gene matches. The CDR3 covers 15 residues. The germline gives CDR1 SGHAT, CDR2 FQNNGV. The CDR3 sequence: CASSLGFGGVETQYF. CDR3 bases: TGTGCCAGCAGCTTAGGTTTTGGGGGGGTAGAGACCCAGTACTTC.

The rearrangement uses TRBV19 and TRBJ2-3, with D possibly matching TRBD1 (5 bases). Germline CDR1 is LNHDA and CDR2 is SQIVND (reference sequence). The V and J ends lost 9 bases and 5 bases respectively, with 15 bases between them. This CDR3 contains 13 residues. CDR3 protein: CASSGLRGDTQYF. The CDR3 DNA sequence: TGTGCCAGCTCAGGTCTTAGGGGAGATACGCAGTATTTT. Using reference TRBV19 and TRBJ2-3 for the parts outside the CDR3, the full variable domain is DGGITQSPKYLFRKEGQNVTLSCEQNLNHDAMYWYRQDPGQGLRLIYYSQIVNDFQKGDIAEGYSVSREKKESFPLTVTSAQKNPTAFYLCASSGLRGDTQYFGPGTRLTVL.

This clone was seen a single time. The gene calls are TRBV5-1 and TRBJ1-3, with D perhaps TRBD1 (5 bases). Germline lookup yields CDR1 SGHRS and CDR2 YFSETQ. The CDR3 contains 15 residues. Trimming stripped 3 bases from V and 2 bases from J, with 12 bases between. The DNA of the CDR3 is TGCGCCAGCAGCTCGGGTGGAGGGGCTGGAAACACCATATATTTT. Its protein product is CASSSGGGAGNTIYF. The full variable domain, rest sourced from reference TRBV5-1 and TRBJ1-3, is KAGVTQTPRYLIKTRGQQVTLSCSPISGHRSVSWYQQTPGQGLQFLFEYFSETQRNKGNFPGRFSGRQFSNSRSEMNVSTLELGDSALYLCASSSGGGAGNTIYFGEGSWLTVV.

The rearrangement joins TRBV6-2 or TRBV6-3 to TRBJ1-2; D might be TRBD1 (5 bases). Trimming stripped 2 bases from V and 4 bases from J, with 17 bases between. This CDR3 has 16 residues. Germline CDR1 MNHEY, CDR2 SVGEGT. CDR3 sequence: CASSYDPTATGYGYTF. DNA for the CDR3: TGTGCCAGCAGTTACGACCCCACAGCCACAGGCTATGGCTACACCTTC.

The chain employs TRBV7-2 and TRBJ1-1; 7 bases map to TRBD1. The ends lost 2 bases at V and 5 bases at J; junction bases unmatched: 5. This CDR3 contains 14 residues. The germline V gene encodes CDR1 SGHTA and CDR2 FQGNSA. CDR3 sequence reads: CASSLRAGGTEAFF. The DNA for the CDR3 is TGTGCCAGCAGCTTAAGGGCAGGGGGGACTGAAGCTTTCTTT.

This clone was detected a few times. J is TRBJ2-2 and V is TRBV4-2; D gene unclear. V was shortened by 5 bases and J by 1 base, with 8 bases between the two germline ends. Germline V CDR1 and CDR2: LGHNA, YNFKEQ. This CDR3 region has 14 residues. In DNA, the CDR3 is TGTGCCAGCAGCAAGGAGAGGAACACCGGGGAGCTGTTTTTT. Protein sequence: CASSKERNTGELFF.

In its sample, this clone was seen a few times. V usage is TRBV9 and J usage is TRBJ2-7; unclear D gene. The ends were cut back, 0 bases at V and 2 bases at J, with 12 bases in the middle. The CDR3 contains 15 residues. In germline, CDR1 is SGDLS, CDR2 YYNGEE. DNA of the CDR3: TGTGCCAGCAGCGTAGAATCGGTGGGCCCCTACGAGCAGTACTTC. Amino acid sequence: CASSVESVGPYEQYF.